This T cell receptor (beta chain) was observed in a study of control samples from healthy donors and cancer patients. Data came from immunoSEQ multiplex PCR; TCRdb stores just in-frame clones and leaves some out. The table shows over 150,000 clones, with around 94% occurring only once. V was trimmed by 1 base and J by 3 bases, leaving 6 bases between them. The CDR3 consists of 13 residues. The origin of this receptor is a woman aged 18-29 years in good health. Source material: blood. The rearrangement links TRBV12-3 or TRBV12-4 to TRBJ1-2, with D perhaps matching TRBD1 (6 bases). The DNA of the CDR3 is TGTGCCAGCAGTTTAGACAGGGACTATGGCTACACCTTC. It encodes CASSLDRDYGYTF.